This T cell receptor beta chain was found in a study of T cell repertoires in cytomegalovirus infection. About the study: Both CMV infection and a matching HLA type were indicated by public TCR beta signatures.

TCRdb processed the reads anew with MiXCR; each CDR3 protein has one entry. The sample lists about 920,000 distinct CDR3 sequences; less than 35% were seen once. This CDR3 comprises 11 residues. V lost 8 bases and J 4 bases, leaving 11 bases between the germline ends. CDR1 SQVTM and CDR2 ANQGSEA come from the germline V gene. As for this clonotype: Its antigen is still unknown.

The sequence derives from a human donor in good health (CMV status not recorded). Some clones in this sample may be carry-over from other donors' samples. The chain uses TRBV29-1 and TRBJ1-2; weak D call: TRBD1 (6 bases). This material consisted of cultured CD8+ T cells from PBMCs, taken from culture after CMV antigen stimulation. The CDR3 protein is CSIDRPYGYTF. The CDR3, as DNA: TGCAGCATCGACAGGCCCTATGGCTACACCTTC.